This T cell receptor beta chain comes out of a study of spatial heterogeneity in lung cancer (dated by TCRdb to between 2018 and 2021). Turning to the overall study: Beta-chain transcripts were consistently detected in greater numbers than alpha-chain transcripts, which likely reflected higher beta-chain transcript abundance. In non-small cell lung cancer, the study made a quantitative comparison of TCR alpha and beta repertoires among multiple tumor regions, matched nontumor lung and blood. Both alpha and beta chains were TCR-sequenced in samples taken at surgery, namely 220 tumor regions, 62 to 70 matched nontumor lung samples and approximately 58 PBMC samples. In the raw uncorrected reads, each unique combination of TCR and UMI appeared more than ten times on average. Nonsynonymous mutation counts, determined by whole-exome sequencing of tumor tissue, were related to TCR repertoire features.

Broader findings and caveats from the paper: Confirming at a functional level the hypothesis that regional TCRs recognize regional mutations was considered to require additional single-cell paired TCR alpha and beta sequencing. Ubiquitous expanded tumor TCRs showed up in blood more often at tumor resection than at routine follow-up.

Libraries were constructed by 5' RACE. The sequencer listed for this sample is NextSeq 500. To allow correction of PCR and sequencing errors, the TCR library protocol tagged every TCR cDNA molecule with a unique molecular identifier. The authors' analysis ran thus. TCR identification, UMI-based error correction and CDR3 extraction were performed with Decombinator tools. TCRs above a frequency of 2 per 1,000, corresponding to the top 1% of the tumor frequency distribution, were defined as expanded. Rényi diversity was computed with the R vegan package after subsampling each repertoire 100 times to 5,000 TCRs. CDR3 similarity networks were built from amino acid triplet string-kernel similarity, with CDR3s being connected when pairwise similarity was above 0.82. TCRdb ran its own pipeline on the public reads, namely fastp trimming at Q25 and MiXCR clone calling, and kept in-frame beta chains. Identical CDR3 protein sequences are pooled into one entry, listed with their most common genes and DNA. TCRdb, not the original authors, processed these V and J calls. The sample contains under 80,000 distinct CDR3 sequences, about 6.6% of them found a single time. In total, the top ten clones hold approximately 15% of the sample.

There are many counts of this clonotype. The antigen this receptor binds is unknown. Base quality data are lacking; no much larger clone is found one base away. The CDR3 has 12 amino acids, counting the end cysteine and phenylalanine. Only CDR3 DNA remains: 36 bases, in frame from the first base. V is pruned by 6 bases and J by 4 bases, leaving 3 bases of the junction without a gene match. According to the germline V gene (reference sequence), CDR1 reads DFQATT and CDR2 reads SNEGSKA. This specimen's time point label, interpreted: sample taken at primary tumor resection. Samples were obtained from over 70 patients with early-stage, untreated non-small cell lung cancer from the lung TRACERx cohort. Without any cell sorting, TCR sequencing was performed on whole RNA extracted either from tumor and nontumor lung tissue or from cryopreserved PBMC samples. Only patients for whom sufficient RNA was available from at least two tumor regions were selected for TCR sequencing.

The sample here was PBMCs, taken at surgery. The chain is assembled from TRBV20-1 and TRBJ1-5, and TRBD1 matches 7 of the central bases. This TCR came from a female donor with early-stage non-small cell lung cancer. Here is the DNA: TGCAGTGCCATGACAGGGAATCAGCCCCAGCATTTT. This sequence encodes CSAMTGNQPQHF.